Below, one T cell receptor (beta chain) is given with its context. The antigen remains unidentified. V lost 5 bases and J 7 bases, leaving 14 bases between the germline ends. From germline, CDR1 is MNHEY and CDR2 SMNVEV (reference sequence). CDR3 length: 13 amino acids. The source of the sample is a study of cytomegalovirus exposure and HLA in healthy donors. Looking at the study overall: The study's early data release held some 85 million unique TCRs from HLA-typed donors. Whole-study findings and limits: Later analysis identified a missense DCLRE1C variant that was linked to TCR beta V- and J-gene trimming.

With 60 Vbeta and 13 Jbeta primers, the PCR was carried out. Produced via immunoSEQ multiplex PCR; TCRdb's table is partial and in-frame only. The top ten clones hold 1% to 1.5% of a sample with about 190,000 clones, 80% to 90% of them seen once. The sample consisted of PBMCs. This receptor was taken from a man aged 25 to 40 in good health and CMV-seronegative. V is TRBV27 and J is TRBJ1-2; D not certain. The CDR3 region has the DNA TGTGCCAGCAGTCCCCTGGACTTTTTTGGCTACACCTTC. Protein product: CASSPLDFFGYTF.